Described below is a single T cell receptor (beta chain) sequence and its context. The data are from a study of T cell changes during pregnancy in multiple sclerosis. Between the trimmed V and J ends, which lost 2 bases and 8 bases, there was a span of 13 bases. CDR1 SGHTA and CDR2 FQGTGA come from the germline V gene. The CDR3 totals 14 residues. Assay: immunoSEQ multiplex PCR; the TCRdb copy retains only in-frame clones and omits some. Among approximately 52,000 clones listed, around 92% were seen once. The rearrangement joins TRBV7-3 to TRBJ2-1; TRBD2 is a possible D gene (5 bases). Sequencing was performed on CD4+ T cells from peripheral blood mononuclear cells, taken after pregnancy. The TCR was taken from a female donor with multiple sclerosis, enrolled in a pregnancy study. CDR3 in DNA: TGTGCCAGCAGCTTAGGGTCTAGCTTCGATGAGCAGTTCTTC. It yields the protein CASSLGSSFDEQFF.